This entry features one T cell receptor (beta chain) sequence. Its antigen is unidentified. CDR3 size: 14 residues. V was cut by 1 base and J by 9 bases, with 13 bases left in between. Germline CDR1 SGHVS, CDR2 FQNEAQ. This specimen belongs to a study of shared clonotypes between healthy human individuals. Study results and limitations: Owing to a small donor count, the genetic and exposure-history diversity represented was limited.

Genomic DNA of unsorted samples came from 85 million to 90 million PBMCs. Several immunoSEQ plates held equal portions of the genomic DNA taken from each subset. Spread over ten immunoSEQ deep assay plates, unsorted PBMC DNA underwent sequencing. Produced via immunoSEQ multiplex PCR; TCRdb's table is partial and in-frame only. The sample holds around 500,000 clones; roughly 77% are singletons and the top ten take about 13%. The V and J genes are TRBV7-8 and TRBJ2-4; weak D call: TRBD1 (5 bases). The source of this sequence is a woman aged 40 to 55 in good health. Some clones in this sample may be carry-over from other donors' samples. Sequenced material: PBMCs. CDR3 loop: CASSLGTGQGIQYF. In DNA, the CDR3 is TGTGCCAGCAGCTTAGGGACCGGTCAGGGCATTCAGTACTTC.